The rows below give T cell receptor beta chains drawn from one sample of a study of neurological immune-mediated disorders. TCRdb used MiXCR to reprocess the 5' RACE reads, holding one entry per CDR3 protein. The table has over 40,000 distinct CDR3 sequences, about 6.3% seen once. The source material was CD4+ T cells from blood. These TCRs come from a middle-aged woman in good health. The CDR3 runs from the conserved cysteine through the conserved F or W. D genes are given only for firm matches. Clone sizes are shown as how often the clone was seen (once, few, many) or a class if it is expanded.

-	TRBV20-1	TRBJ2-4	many	CSAESGIQYF	TGCAGTGCCGAATCAGGCATTCAGTACTTC
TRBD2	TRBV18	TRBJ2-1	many	CASSLLSGSDNEQFF	TGTGCCAGCTCACTTCTAAGCGGGAGTGACAATGAGCAGTTCTTC
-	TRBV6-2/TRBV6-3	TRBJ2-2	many	CASKYLVNTGELFF	TGTGCCAGCAAATACCTCGTGAACACCGGGGAGCTGTTTTTT
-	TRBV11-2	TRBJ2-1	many	CASSLSTSPHNEQFF	TGTGCCAGCAGCTTATCTACTAGTCCTCACAATGAGCAGTTCTTC
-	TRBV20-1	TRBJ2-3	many	CSARGGRTDTQYF	TGCAGTGCTAGAGGGGGCCGGACAGATACGCAGTATTTT
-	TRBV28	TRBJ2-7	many	CASHTSREQYF	TGTGCCAGCCATACTAGTCGCGAGCAGTACTTC
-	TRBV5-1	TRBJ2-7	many	CASSFNSGPGYEQYF	TGCGCCAGCAGCTTCAACTCCGGGCCGGGCTACGAGCAGTACTTC
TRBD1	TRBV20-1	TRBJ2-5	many	CSAGTGKETQYF	TGCAGTGCTGGGACAGGGAAGGAGACCCAGTACTTC
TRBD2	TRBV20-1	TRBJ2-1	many	CSASVAGGVGSYNEQFF	TGCAGTGCTAGTGTAGCGGGAGGTGTCGGGTCCTACAATGAGCAGTTCTTC
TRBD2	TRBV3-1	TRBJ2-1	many	CASSLYPGLDNEQFF	TGTGCCAGCAGCCTATACCCGGGACTAGACAATGAGCAGTTCTTC
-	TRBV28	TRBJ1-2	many	CASSLRPGPNYGYTF	TGTGCCAGCAGTTTACGCCCCGGGCCCAACTATGGCTACACCTTC
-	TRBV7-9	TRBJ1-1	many	CASRPNTEAFF	TGTGCCAGCAGACCGAACACTGAAGCTTTCTTT
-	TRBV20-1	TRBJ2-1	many	CSAGKGKDEQFF	TGCAGTGCCGGGAAAGGCAAAGATGAGCAGTTCTTC
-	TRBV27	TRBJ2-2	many	CASSFFAIPVGGELFF	TGTGCCAGCAGTTTTTTTGCAATCCCAGTGGGAGGGGAGCTGTTTTTT
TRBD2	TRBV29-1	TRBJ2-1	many	CSVVSGGNEQFF	TGCAGCGTTGTATCGGGGGGCAATGAGCAGTTCTTC
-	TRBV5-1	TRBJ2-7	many	CASRSAFEQYF	TGCGCCAGCAGGTCAGCTTTCGAGCAGTACTTC
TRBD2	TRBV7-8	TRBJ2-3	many	CASSFSGSGLADTQYF	TGTGCCAGCAGCTTTAGCGGGAGTGGGCTCGCAGATACGCAGTATTTT
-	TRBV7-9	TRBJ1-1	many	CASSLAETPPNTFF	TGTGCCAGCAGCTTAGCCGAGACGCCTCCTAACACTTTCTTT
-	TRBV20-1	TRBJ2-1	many	CSATFRLAGEQFF	TGCAGTGCTACGTTCCGCTTGGCGGGTGAGCAGTTCTTC
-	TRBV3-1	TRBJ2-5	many	CASSQDFSEGSETQYF	TGTGCCAGCAGCCAAGATTTCTCGGAGGGTTCGGAGACCCAGTACTTC
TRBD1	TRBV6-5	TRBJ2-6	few	CASSYETGAGANVLTF	TGTGCCAGCAGTTACGAGACAGGGGCTGGGGCCAACGTCCTGACTTTC
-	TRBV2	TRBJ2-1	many	CASYPGGGQQFF	TGTGCCAGCTACCCTGGAGGGGGCCAGCAGTTCTTC
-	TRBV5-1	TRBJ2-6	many	CASSSFRDIDGANVLTF	TGCGCCAGCAGCTCATTCCGGGACATCGATGGGGCCAACGTCCTGACTTTC
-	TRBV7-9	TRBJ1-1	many	CASSLFQARGKTQSEAFF	TGTGCCAGCAGCTTATTTCAGGCTAGGGGGAAAACCCAGAGTGAAGCTTTCTTT
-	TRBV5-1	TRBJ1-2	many	CASSRDGYNYGYTF	TGCGCCAGCAGTCGGGACGGCTATAACTATGGCTACACCTTC
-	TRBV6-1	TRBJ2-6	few	CASRGSGANVLTF	TGTGCCAGCAGGGGCTCTGGGGCCAACGTCCTGACTTTC
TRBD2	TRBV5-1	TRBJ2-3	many	CASSLPGTSRNGGPYTDTQYF	TGCGCCAGCAGCTTACCCGGGACTAGCAGGAACGGAGGGCCCTACACAGATACGCAGTATTTT
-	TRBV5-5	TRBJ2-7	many	CASSLQTSEQYF	TGTGCCAGCAGCCTACAGACGTCTGAGCAGTACTTC
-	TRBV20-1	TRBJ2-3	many	CSATPVGGPSTDTQYF	TGCAGTGCTACCCCGGTCGGGGGTCCTAGCACAGATACGCAGTATTTT
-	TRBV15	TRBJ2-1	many	CATSRGPGPGSYNEQFF	TGTGCCACCAGCAGAGGTCCGGGCCCAGGATCCTACAATGAGCAGTTCTTC
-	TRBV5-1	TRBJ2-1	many	CASSPTGLSNEQFF	TGCGCCAGCAGCCCTACTGGACTATCTAATGAGCAGTTCTTC
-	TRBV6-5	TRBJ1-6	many	CASSLSNSVYNSPLHF	TGTGCCAGCAGTCTTTCTAATTCTGTCTATAATTCACCCCTCCACTTT
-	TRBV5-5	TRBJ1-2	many	CASSLGLPNYGYTF	TGTGCCAGCAGCTTGGGGTTACCTAACTATGGCTACACCTTC
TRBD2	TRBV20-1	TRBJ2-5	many	CSASGPGLVQETQYF	TGCAGTGCTAGCGGACCGGGACTAGTACAAGAGACCCAGTACTTC
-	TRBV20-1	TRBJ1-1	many	CSAKWGGKTEAFF	TGCAGTGCTAAATGGGGGGGGAAAACTGAAGCTTTCTTT
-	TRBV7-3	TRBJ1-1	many	CASSFPNTEAFF	TGTGCCAGCAGCTTCCCGAACACTGAAGCTTTCTTT